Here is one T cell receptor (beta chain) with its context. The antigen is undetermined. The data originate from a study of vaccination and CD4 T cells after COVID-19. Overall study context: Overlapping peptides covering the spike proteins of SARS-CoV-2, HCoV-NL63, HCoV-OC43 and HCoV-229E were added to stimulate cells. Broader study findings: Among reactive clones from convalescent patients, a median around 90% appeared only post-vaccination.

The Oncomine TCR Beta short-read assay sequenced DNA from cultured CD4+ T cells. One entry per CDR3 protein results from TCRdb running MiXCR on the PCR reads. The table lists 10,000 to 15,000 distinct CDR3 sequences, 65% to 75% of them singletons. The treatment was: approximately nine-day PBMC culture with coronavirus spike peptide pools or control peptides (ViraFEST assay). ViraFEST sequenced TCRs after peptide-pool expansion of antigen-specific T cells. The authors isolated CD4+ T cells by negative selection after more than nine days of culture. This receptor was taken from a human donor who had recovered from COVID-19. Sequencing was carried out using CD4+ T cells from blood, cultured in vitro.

The CDR3, as DNA: TGTGCCACCAGTGATTTGCAAGGGACAGGGTCAGAGACCCAGTACTTC. Residues: CATSDLQGTGSETQYF. The chain is built from TRBV24-1 and TRBJ2-5, with 9 bases matching TRBD1. Per the germline V gene, CDR1 is KGHDR and CDR2 is SFDVKD. The CDR3 spans 16 residues. V lost 0 bases, J lost 4 bases, and 5 bases stayed unmatched.